This T cell receptor (beta chain) was sequenced in a study of OX40 agonist ivuxolimab in advanced cancers. Across the study: Clinicians treated patients with ivuxolimab, an agonistic anti-OX40 (CD134) antibody.

The assay was immunoSEQ multiplex PCR, and TCRdb's table has in-frame clones only and misses some. The data show roughly 56,000 clones, with about four fifths seen just once and 4.6% held by the top ten. The cohort excluded patients with autoimmune disease history or systemic immunosuppression. The V and J ends lost 0 bases and 6 bases respectively, with 18 bases between them. There are 16 residues in the CDR3. Germline CDR1 is WSHSY and CDR2 is SAAADI. The sequence was obtained from an adult with an advanced solid tumor such as melanoma, head and neck, liver or kidney cancer. The sample was CD4+ or CD8+ T cells sorted from blood, taken in a trial of the OX40 agonist ivuxolimab. The chain couples TRBV10-2 to TRBJ2-7; D may be TRBD1 (7 bases). In DNA, the CDR3 is TGCGCCAGCAGTGAGTCGATAGGGGCAGGGGGGTCCGAGCAGTACTTC. Protein: CASSESIGAGGSEQYF.